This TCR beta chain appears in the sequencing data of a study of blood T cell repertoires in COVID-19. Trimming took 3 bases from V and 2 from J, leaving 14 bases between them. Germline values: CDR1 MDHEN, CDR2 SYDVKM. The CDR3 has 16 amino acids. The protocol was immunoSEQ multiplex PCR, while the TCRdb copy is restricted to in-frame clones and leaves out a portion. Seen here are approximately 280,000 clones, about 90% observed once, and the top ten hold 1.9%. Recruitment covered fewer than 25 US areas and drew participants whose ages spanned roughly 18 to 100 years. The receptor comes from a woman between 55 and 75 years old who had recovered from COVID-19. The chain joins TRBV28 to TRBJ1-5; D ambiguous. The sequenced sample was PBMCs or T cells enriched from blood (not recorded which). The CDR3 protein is CASSFHRLSGNQPQHF. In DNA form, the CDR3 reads TGTGCCAGCAGTTTTCACCGCTTGAGTGGCAATCAGCCCCAGCATTTT. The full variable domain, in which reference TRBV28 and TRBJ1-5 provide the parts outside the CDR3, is DVKVTQSSRYLVKRTGEKVFLECVQDMDHENMFWYRQDPGLGLRLIYFSYDVKMKEKGDIPEGYSVSREKKERFSLILESASTNQTSMYLCASSFHRLSGNQPQHFGDGTRLSIL.